This entry is about one T cell receptor beta chain. This clonotype was detected only a few times. It has no known antigen specificity. Base-call qualities are not available, and no considerably larger clone is one nucleotide away. This specimen comes from a study of response to subunit inactivated influenza vaccine listed by TCRdb under 2018. For the study in its entirety: To follow how T cells responded to a trivalent subunit inactivated influenza vaccine, the researchers relied on deep quantitative profiling of the T cell receptor repertoire. General conclusions and limits of the study: The authors proposed that each seasonal influenza vaccination may bring in only a limited number of new T cells.

From cysteine to phenylalanine, the CDR3 is 13 amino acids long. The read is trimmed to its CDR3 DNA, 39 bases read in frame from base 1. Per the germline V gene (reference sequence), MNHEY is the CDR1 and SMNVEV is the CDR2. Between the V and J ends, shortened by 8 bases and 4 bases respectively, the junction contains 15 bases. Libraries came from RT-PCR. The sequencing machine was an Illumina HiSeq 2500. TCRdb itself trimmed the public reads at Q25 with fastp, ran MiXCR and retained productive beta chains. All rows with the same CDR3 protein become a single entry with the most common DNA and genes. The sample table lists about 800,000 distinct CDR3 sequences, 21% of them with a count of one. The ten largest clones add up to 10% of the sample.

Rearrangement joined TRBV27 to TRBJ2-7; the D gene is not confidently resolved. The TCR originated in a man aged 45 to 65 who received an inactivated influenza vaccine. Donor details come from another sample of the same person, matched by shared clones. The material was PBMCs from blood, obtained about 5 days after vaccination. CDR3 region: CASGLRSGYEQYF. In nucleotides, the sequence is TGTGCCAGCGGTCTCCGATCTGGTTACGAGCAGTACTTC.